This TCR beta chain was obtained from a study of blood T cell repertoires in COVID-19. Here immunoSEQ multiplex PCR was the method, and the copy in TCRdb shows in-frame clones only, minus some. The sample has about 480,000 clones; roughly 89% are singletons. V gave up 3 bases and J gave up 11 bases, with 11 bases separating them. The CDR3 sequence is 12 residues long. Germline CDR1 and CDR2: MDHEN and SYDVKM. The sequencing input was peripheral blood. The sequence was collected from a woman in her forties or fifties with COVID-19, enrolled during active disease. The V and J genes are TRBV28 and TRBJ1-5, with D uncertain. The CDR3, as DNA: TGTGCCAGCAGTTTGGGGAGCAAGGCCCAGCATTTT. Its protein product is CASSLGSKAQHF.